This TCR beta chain comes out of a study of PD-1 blockade in classical Hodgkin lymphoma. Study results and caveats: For complete responders, baseline diversity was comparable to that of newly diagnosed patients.

The CDR3 loop spans 18 amino acids. Germline V gene data show CDR1 as KGHSH and CDR2 as LQKENI. V was clipped by 0 bases and J by 0 bases; unmatched bases: 8. Assay: immunoSEQ multiplex PCR; the TCRdb copy retains only in-frame clones and omits some. The data show tens of thousands of clones, 85% to 95% seen once. To note about this clone: Antigen unknown.

After autologous stem cell transplantation all patients relapsed, and prior brentuximab vedotin exposure differed between cohorts. V gene TRBV18 combines with J gene TRBJ1-2; TRBD1 aligns across 9 bases. The sequencing used peripheral blood mononuclear cells (PBMCs), collected at baseline. The receptor was derived from a human donor with classical Hodgkin lymphoma. CDR3 DNA: TGTGCCAGCTCACCACCGGGACAGGGACTACTATCTAACTATGGCTACACCTTC. Translation gives CASSPPGQGLLSNYGYTF.